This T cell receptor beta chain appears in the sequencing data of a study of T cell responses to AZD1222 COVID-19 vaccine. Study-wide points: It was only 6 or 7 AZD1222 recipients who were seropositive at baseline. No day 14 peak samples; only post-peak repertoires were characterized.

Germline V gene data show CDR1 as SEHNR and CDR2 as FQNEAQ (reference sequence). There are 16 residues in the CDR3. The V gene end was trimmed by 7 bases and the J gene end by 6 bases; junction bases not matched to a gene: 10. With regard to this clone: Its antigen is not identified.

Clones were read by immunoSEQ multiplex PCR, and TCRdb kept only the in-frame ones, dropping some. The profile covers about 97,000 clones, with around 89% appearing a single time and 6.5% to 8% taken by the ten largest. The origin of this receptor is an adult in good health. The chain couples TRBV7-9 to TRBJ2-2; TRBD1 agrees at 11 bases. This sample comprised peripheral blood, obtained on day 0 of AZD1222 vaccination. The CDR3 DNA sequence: TGTGCCAGCACTCCGTCCGGGACAGGGGGTGCCGGGGAGCTGTTTTTT. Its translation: CASTPSGTGGAGELFF.